This TCR beta chain was found in a study of T cells in Graves' hyperthyroidism and ophthalmopathy. Over 9 ml of fresh peripheral blood supplied the PBMCs. There are many counts of this clonotype. The antigen remains unidentified. Researchers took RNA transcripts and amplified the TCR beta CDR3 regions from them. A first-round RT-PCR of the TCR CDR3 used the HTBI primer set. TCRdb re-analysed the multiplex PCR reads in MiXCR, keeping a single row per CDR3 protein. The sample contains roughly 350,000 distinct CDR3 sequences, approximately 14% of which appear only once. Study-wide results and limits: Ophthalmopathy prediction by the model preceded onset by a median approximately six months.

The origin of this receptor is a woman under 40 with Graves' ophthalmopathy. Sequencing input: blood.

DNA of the CDR3: TGTGCCAGCTCACCAACGGTGACGGCTCAACAGCCCCAGCATTTT. Its translation is CASSPTVTAQQPQHF. The rearrangement links TRBV18 to TRBJ1-5; D uncertain. CDR1 and CDR2 from the germline V gene are KGHSH and LQKENI. The CDR3 spans 15 residues. Between the trimmed V and J ends, which lost 2 bases and 7 bases, there was a span of 15 bases.